This record covers a single T cell receptor beta chain. How the authors handled the data: Amplified reference gene primers provided the basis for estimating nucleated cell counts. This table comes from immunoSEQ multiplex PCR, and its TCRdb copy is limited to in-frame clones, with some not included. V and J calls plus clone size are reproduced from that table; the DNA served to infer D and trimming. Of under 300,000 clones in the sample, roughly 84% were seen once. This entry is derived from a study of blood T cell repertoires in COVID-19. Background on the study: Whether acute or convalescent, the COVID-19 samples came from the United States, Italy and Spain. PBMCs, B-cell-depleted T cells, or T cells provided the cDNA or gDNA that made up the material.

Germline V CDR1 and CDR2: MNHEY, SMNVEV (reference sequence). Unmatched junction bases numbered 10, after V lost 5 bases and J lost 0 bases. The CDR3 is made up of 18 amino acids. Sequencing input: peripheral blood. J is TRBJ2-6 and V is TRBV27, with 7 nucleotides matching TRBD1. This receptor was taken from a woman in her thirties or forties who had recovered from COVID-19. CDR3 bases: TGTGCCAGCAGTCCGAACAGGGGTATGGGCTCTGGGGCCAACGTCCTGACTTTC. This sequence encodes CASSPNRGMGSGANVLTF.